These 10 T cell receptor beta chains were all obtained from the same sample, sequenced in a study of memory CD4+ T cells and cytomegalovirus serostatus. TCRdb's table, derived via immunoSEQ multiplex PCR, lists solely in-frame clones and lacks some. In the table there are about 48,000 clones, 78% of which are singletons. Single viable CD3+CD4+CD8-CD45RO+ cells were sorted as the memory CD4+ T cells. Input material: memory CD4+ T cells from blood. These receptors originate from an adult in good health and CMV-seronegative.

J is TRBJ2-5 and V is TRBV5-4, with D possibly TRBD2 on 6 matching bases. The CDR3 covers 13 residues. V gave up 7 bases and J gave up 6 bases, with 16 bases separating them. CDR1 is SGHNT, CDR2 YYREEE, per germline (reference sequence). The CDR3 region has the DNA TGTGCCAGCTACCCGTCGGGAGAGAAGACCCAGTACTTC. This codes for CASYPSGEKTQYF.

The chain carries TRBV19 and TRBJ1-1; D not certain. CDR3 length equals 14 residues. V lost 7 bases to trimming and J lost 8 bases, with 20 bases between them. Germline values: CDR1 LNHDA, CDR2 SQIVND (reference sequence). In nucleotides, the CDR3 is TGTGCCAGTACTCCCCGGGTGTTAGAGAACGAAGCTTTCTTT. Translating gives CASTPRVLENEAFF.

Only one count was recorded for this clone. The chain is built from TRBV29-1 and TRBJ2-7; 9 bases match TRBD1. The CDR3 length is 13 residues. The V segment lost 6 bases and the J segment 3 bases; nucleotides outside the gene matches: 6. Germline V gene data show CDR1 as SQVTM and CDR2 as ANQGSEA. CDR3 in amino acids: CSVATGGYYEQYF. The DNA of the CDR3 is TGCAGCGTGGCGACAGGGGGTTACTACGAGCAGTACTTC.

This clone is termed medium-sized (0.01 to 0.1%). V and J are TRBV4-1 and TRBJ1-5, with a tentative D call TRBD1 (5 bases). Germline V lookup: CDR1 MGHRA, CDR2 YSYEKL. Trimming took off 0 bases at V and 7 bases at J, with 13 bases between the two ends. The CDR3 length is 15 residues. The CDR3: CASSQDGGIYQPQHF. The DNA for the CDR3 is TGCGCCAGCAGCCAAGATGGGGGGATTTACCAGCCCCAGCATTTT.

The chain recombines TRBV5-4 with TRBJ1-6; weak D call: TRBD1 (5 bases). Trimming cost V 0 bases and J 2 bases, with 6 bases left between them. CDR3 length: 15 residues. The germline V gene has CDR1 SGHNT and CDR2 YYREEE (reference sequence). The DNA for the CDR3 is TGTGCCAGCAGCTTGGGGGGCGCCTATAATTCACCCCTCCACTTT. It yields the protein CASSLGGAYNSPLHF.

This chain links TRBV7-9 with TRBJ1-1, with D possibly matching TRBD1 (5 bases). V was clipped by 5 bases and J by 2 bases, with 12 bases between them. The CDR3 is made up of 14 amino acids. Looked up from germline, CDR1 is SEHNR and CDR2 is FQNEAQ (reference sequence). This chain's CDR3 is CASSLIRANTEAFF. For the CDR3, the DNA is TGTGCCAGCAGCCTTATCAGGGCTAACACTGAAGCTTTCTTT.

The chain carries TRBV15 and TRBJ2-3, with no clear D. Trimming left V 1 base short and J 1 base short, with 12 bases between. The CDR3 spans 16 residues. The germline gives CDR1 LNHNV, CDR2 YYDKDF (reference sequence). The CDR3 region is CATSRVANRRTDTQYF. The CDR3 region has the DNA TGTGCCACCAGCAGAGTGGCAAACAGACGCACAGATACGCAGTATTTT.

This sequence joins TRBV19 and TRBJ2-7; 11 nucleotides align to TRBD2. From germline, CDR1 is LNHDA and CDR2 SQIVND (reference sequence). Trimming took 5 bases from V and 5 from J; bases not matched to a gene: 11. There are 16 residues in the CDR3. The CDR3 loop reads CASSPPLSGRAHEQYF. CDR3 coding DNA: TGTGCCAGTAGTCCCCCTCTTAGCGGGAGGGCCCACGAGCAGTACTTC. Combining the CDR3 with reference TRBV19 and TRBJ2-7 gives the whole variable domain DGGITQSPKYLFRKEGQNVTLSCEQNLNHDAMYWYRQDPGQGLRLIYYSQIVNDFQKGDIAEGYSVSREKKESFPLTVTSAQKNPTAFYLCASSPPLSGRAHEQYFGPGTRLTVT.

The gene calls are TRBV30 and TRBJ1-1; no clear D. There are 12 residues in the CDR3. Germline values: CDR1 GTSNPN, CDR2 SVGIG (reference sequence). V dropped 2 bases and J dropped 4 bases, with 8 bases sitting between them. CDR3 sequence (DNA): TGTGCCTGGAGTCCTAGCCTCACTGAAGCTTTCTTT. It is translated as CAWSPSLTEAFF.

J is TRBJ2-7 and V is TRBV11-2; possibly TRBD2 for D (5 bases). The CDR3 extends over 12 amino acids. Germline lookup yields CDR1 SGHAT and CDR2 FQNNGV. Trimming stripped 4 bases from V and 9 bases from J, with 13 bases between. This CDR3 is CASSSGSGSQYF. The CDR3 DNA follows: TGTGCCAGCAGCTCGGGATCGGGCTCGCAGTACTTC. Supplemented by reference TRBV11-2 and TRBJ2-7, the full variable domain reads EAGVAQSPRYKIIEKRQSVAFWCNPISGHATLYWYQQILGQGPKLLIQFQNNGVVDDSQLPKDRFSAERLKGVDSTLKIQPAKLEDSAVYLCASSSGSGSQYFGPGTRLTVT.